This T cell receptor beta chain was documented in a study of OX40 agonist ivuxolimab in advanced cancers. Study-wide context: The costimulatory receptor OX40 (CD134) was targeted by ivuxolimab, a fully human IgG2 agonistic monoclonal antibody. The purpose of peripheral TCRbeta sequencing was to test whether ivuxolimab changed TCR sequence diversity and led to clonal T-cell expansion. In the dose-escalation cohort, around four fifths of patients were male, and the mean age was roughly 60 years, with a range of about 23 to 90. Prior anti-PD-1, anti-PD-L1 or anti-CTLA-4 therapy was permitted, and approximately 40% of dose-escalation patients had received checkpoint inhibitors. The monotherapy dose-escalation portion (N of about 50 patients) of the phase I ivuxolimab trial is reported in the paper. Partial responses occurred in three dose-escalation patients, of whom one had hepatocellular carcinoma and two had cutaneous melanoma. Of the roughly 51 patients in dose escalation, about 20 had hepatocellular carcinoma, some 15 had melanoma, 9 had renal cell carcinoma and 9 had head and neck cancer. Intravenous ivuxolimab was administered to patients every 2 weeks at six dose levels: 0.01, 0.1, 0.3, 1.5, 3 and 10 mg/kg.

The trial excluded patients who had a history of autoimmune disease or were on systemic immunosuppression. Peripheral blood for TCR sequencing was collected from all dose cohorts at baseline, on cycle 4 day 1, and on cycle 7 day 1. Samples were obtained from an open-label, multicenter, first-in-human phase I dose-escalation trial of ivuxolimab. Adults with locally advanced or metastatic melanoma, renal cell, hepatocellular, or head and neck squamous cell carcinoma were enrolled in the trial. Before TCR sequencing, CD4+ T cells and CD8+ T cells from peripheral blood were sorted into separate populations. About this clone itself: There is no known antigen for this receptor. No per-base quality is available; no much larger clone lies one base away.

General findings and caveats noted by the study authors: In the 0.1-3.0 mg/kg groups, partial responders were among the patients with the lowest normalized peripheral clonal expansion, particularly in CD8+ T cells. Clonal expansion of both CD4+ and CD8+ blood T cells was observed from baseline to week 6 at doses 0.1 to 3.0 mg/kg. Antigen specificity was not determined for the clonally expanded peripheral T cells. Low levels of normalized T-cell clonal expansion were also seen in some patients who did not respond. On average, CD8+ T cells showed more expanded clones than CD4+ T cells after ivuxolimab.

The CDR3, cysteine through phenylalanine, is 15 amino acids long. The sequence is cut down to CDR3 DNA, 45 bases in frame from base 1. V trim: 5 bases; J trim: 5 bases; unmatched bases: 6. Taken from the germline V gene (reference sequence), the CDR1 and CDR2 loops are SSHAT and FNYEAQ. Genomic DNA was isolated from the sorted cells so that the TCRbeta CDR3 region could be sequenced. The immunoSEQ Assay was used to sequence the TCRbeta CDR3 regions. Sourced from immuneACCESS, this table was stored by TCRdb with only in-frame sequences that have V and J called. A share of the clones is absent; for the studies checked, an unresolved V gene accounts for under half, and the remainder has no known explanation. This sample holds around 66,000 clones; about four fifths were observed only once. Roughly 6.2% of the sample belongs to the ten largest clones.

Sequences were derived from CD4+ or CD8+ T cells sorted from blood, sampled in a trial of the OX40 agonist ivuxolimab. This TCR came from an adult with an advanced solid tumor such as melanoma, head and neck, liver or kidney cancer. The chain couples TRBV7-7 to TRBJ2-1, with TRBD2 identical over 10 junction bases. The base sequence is TGTGCCAGCAGCCCACGGCTAGCGGGGGACAATGAGCAGTTCTTC. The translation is CASSPRLAGDNEQFF. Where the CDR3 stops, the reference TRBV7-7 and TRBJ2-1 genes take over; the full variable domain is GAGVSQSPRYKVTKRGQDVTLRCDPISSHATLYWYQQALGQGPEFLTYFNYEAQPDKSGLPSDRFSAERPEGSISTLTIQRTEQRDSAMYRCASSPRLAGDNEQFFGPGTRLTVL.